The subject of this entry is one T cell receptor beta chain. CDR1 and CDR2 (germline): SQVTM, ANQGSEA. Trimming cost V 6 bases and J 1 base, with 13 bases left between them. This CDR3 has 14 amino acids. These data are taken from a study of control samples from healthy donors and cancer patients. The method was immunoSEQ multiplex PCR; TCRdb's version includes in-frame clones alone and lacks a portion of them. The table has approximately 180,000 clones, about nine tenths seen once. This TCR was sampled from a woman aged 35 to 49 in good health. The sequenced sample was blood. The chain couples TRBV29-1 to TRBJ1-3; D may be TRBD1 (6 bases). In DNA, the CDR3 is TGCAGCGTCGTACAGGGATCTTCTGGAAACACCATATATTTT. Residues: CSVVQGSSGNTIYF.